This TCR beta chain was recovered during a study of T cell changes during pregnancy in multiple sclerosis. Libraries were prepared by immunoSEQ multiplex PCR; TCRdb keeps only in-frame clonotypes and omits some of them. This sample carries under 55,000 clones, about 90% of them seen once, and the ten largest clones take 0.61%. This receptor was obtained from a female donor in good health, enrolled as a control in a pregnancy study. This sample comprised CD4+ T cells from peripheral blood mononuclear cells, obtained after pregnancy.

CDR3 loop: CAISGQGYEQYF. Here the CDR3 DNA reads TGTGCCATCAGCGGACAGGGCTACGAGCAGTACTTC. The V gene is TRBV10-3, the J gene TRBJ2-7, with TRBD1 identical over 8 bases. The germline CDR1 and CDR2 sequences are ENHRY and SYGVKD. With V trimmed by 6 bases and J by 3 bases, 1 base remained unmatched. CDR3 size: 12 residues.